This T cell receptor beta chain was profiled in a study of blood T cells in healthy people across ages. The CDR3 has 14 amino acids. The ends were cut back, 3 bases at V and 13 bases at J, with 19 bases in the middle. Germline lookup yields CDR1 SGHTA and CDR2 FQGTGA. Combining a sample-barcoded 5' primer with a J-beta primer mix, a second PCR ran for roughly 6 to 12 cycles. Via MiXCR, TCRdb re-called the 5' RACE reads, giving one row per CDR3 protein. In the table there are 600,000 or so distinct CDR3 sequences, 25% to 30% of which are singletons. This clonotype occurred a few times. Each donor gave around 9.6 milliliters of peripheral blood.

Specimen: blood. The clonotype was recovered from a woman older than 75 in good health. The chain has TRBV7-3 and TRBJ2-4, with D possibly TRBD1 on 6 matching bases. The CDR3, as DNA: TGTGCCAGCAGCTTGGCAGGGGCCCAAGAGGCCCAGTACTTC. Amino acid sequence: CASSLAGAQEAQYF.